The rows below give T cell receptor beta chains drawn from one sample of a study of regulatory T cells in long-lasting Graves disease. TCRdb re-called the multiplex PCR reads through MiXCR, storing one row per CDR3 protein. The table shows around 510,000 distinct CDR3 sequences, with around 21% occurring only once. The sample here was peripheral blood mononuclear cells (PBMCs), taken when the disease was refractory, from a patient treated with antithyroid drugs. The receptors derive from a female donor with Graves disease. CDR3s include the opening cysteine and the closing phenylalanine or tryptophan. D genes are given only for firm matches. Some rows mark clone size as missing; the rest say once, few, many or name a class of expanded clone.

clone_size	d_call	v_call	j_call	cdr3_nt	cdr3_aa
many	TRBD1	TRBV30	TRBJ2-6	TGTGCCTGGAGACACCCCGCGGGACAGGGTTTGGGATCTGGGGCCAACGTCCTGACTTTC	CAWRHPAGQGLGSGANVLTF
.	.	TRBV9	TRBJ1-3	TGTGCCAGCAGCGTAGCGGGGGCTGGAAACACCATATATTTT	CASSVAGAGNTIYF
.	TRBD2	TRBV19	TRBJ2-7	TGTGCCAGTAGTATCCTAGCGGGAGATGATAAATTGAGCTCCTACGAGCAGTACTTC	CASSILAGDDKLSSYEQYF
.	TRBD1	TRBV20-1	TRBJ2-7	TGCAGTGCTAGAGATTTTGGGACAGGGGATTACGAGCAGTACTTC	CSARDFGTGDYEQYF
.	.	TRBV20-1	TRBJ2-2	TGCAGCTCTGAGGGCTCGAACACCGGGGAGCTGTTTTTT	CSSEGSNTGELFF
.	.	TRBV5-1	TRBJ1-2	TGCGCCAGCGGGACCTCCTATGGCTACACCTTC	CASGTSYGYTF
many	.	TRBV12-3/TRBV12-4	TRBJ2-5	TGTGCCAGCAGCTTAAGCGGCGTTCAAGAGACCCAGTACTTC	CASSLSGVQETQYF
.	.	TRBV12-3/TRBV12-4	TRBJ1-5	TGTGCCAGCAGTCCCCCTACAGGAGGGGGTCAGCCCCAGCATTTT	CASSPPTGGGQPQHF
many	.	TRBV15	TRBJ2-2	TGTGCCACCAGCGAGTACAGGAGTGCGAACACCGGGGAGCTGTTTTTT	CATSEYRSANTGELFF
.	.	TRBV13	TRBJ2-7	TGTGCCAGCAGCACGGGACTGCAACCCGAGCAGTACTTC	CASSTGLQPEQYF
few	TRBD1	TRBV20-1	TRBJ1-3	TGCAGTGCTAGCCCATTCGACAGGGAAACCTCTGGAAACACCATATATTTT	CSASPFDRETSGNTIYF
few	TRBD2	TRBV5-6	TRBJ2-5	TGTGCCAGCAACTGGGGAGGCCTAGCGGGATCGGGTCGGGAGACCCAGTACTTC	CASNWGGLAGSGRETQYF
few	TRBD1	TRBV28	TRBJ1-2	TGTGCCAGCAGTGAAAGTCGGGCAGGGGGCTATGGCTACACCTTC	CASSESRAGGYGYTF
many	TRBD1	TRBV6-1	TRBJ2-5	TGTGCCAGCGGGACAGTGTACCAAGAGACCCAGTACTTC	CASGTVYQETQYF
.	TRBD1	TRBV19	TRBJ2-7	TGTGCCAGTACCAGGCAGGACAGGGAGGAGTACGAGCAGTACTTC	CASTRQDREEYEQYF
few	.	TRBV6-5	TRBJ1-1	TGTGCCAGCAGTTACCGCCAGCCCGAATGGTTGAACACTGAAGCTTTCTTT	CASSYRQPEWLNTEAFF
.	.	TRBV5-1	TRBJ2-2	TGCGCCAGCACCCCGACAGCGAACACCGGGGAGCTGTTTTTT	CASTPTANTGELFF
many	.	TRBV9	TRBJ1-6	TGTGCCAGCAGCACCAGAGGAGGGCTTGGTTCACCCCTCCACTTT	CASSTRGGLGSPLHF
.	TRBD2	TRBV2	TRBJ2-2	TGTGCCAGCAGTTTGCGACTAGCGGGGCGTCTCACCGGGGAGCTGTTTTTT	CASSLRLAGRLTGELFF
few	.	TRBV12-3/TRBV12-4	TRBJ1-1	TGTGCCAGCAGTTTCGAAAGGGTTTCTTTCTTT	CASSFERVSFF
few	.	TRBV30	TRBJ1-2	TGTGCCTGGAGCCAGGGAGGGAGCTATGGCTACACCTTC	CAWSQGGSYGYTF
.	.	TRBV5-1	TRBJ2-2	TGCGCCAGCAGCTTGTTAGGTAGCGGCGACGGGGAGCTGTTTTTT	CASSLLGSGDGELFF
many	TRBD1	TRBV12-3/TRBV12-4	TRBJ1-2	TGTGCCAGCAGCCTTGACAGGGACGGCTACACCTTC	CASSLDRDGYTF
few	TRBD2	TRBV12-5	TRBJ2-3	TGTGCTAGTGGTCCCGGGGGAGGGGATACGCAGTATTTT	CASGPGGGDTQYF
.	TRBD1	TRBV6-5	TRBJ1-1	TGTGCCAGCAGTTACCAGGGGGCGCGTGGCACTGAAGCTTTCTTT	CASSYQGARGTEAFF
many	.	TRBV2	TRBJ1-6	TGTGCCAGCAGTGAAGGGGGAAAATCTGCTAAGATCCACTTT	CASSEGGKSAKIHF
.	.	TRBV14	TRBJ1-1	TGTGCCAGCAGCCAAAGACGGGGGAGGGACGCTTTCTTT	CASSQRRGRDAFF
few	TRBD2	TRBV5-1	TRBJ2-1	TGCGCCAGCAGCTTTGGGAGCGGGGGGAATGAGCAGTTCTTC	CASSFGSGGNEQFF
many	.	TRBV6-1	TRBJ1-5	TGTGCCAGCAGTGAAGCGCTTCTAGCGGGCCCTGTTGAGCCCCAGCATTTT	CASSEALLAGPVEPQHF
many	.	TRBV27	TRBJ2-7	TGTGCCAGCAGATCGAGGTTTTACGAGCAGTACTTC	CASRSRFYEQYF
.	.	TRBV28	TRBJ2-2	TGTGCCAGCAGTTTAGTGGCGGCTAACACCGGGGAGCTGTTTTTT	CASSLVAANTGELFF
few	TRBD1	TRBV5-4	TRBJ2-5	TGTGCCAGCACCATCGGGACAGGGGGACCCCGGACGCAAGAGACCCAGTACTTC	CASTIGTGGPRTQETQYF
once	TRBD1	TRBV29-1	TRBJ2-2	TGCAGCGTTGAGGGGACAGGGGTCACCGGGGAGCTGTTTTTT	CSVEGTGVTGELFF
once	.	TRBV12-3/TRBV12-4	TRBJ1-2	TGTGCCAGCAAAATTGCCCCAGGTAGCTATGGCTACACCTTC	CASKIAPGSYGYTF
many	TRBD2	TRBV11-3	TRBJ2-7	TGTGCCAGCAGCTATGGGACTACTAGCGAGCAGTACTTC	CASSYGTTSEQYF
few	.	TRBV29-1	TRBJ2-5	TGCAGCGCCCTAATGGGATACCAAGAGACCCAGTACTTC	CSALMGYQETQYF
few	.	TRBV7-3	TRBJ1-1	TGTGCCAGCAGCTTGCCCCGGCAGGGGAGGAACACTGAAGCTTTCTTT	CASSLPRQGRNTEAFF
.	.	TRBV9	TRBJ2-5	TGTGCCAGCAGCGTAGAGGGTCTAGCACAAGAGACCCAGTACTTC	CASSVEGLAQETQYF
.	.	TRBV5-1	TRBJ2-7	TGCGCCAGCAGCTTTGGTCACGGAAACTACGAGCAGTACTTC	CASSFGHGNYEQYF
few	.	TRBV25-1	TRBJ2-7	TGTGCCAGCAGCAGGGGATTCGAGCAGTACTTC	CASSRGFEQYF
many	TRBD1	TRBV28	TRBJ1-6	TGTGCCAGCACATCACAGGCGTCGGGACAGGGGAATTCACCCCTCCACTTT	CASTSQASGQGNSPLHF
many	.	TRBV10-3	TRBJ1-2	TGTGCCATCAGTGAGCAGGCGGACTATGGCTACACCTTC	CAISEQADYGYTF
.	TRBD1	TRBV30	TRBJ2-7	TGTGCCTGGAGTTCGGGACAGCAGGGCGAGCAGTACTTC	CAWSSGQQGEQYF
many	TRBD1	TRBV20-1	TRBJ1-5	TGCAGTGCTGGCCGGACAGGCTGGTTGGGCAATCAGCCCCAGCATTTT	CSAGRTGWLGNQPQHF